The entry below gives a single T cell receptor beta chain sequence along with its context. The antigen remains undetermined. These data are taken from a study of cytomegalovirus exposure and HLA in healthy donors. Whole-study findings and limits: From TCR beta sequences, most subjects' HLA-A and HLA-B alleles were reportedly predicted accurately. When presence/absence was analysed, sequencing depth was taken to be roughly uniform across donors. Some TCR beta chains (roughly 160 of them) were listed as cytomegalovirus-associated.

The germline gives CDR1 SGHTA, CDR2 FQGTGA. The ends were cut back, 2 bases at V and 7 bases at J, with 14 bases in the middle. The CDR3 loop spans 14 amino acids. Primers for the PCR totalled 60 Vbeta and 13 Jbeta. Authors' processing steps: As a later analysis found, there were roughly 80 million unique TCR beta chains, of which around 9.9 million were shared. The protocol was immunoSEQ multiplex PCR, while the TCRdb copy is restricted to in-frame clones and leaves out a portion. V and J calls and clone size come straight from that table; D and trimming were deduced from the DNA. The repertoire consists of about 35,000 clones, with 80% occurring once and the leading ten covering approximately 5.5%.

Sequenced material: PBMCs. V usage is TRBV7-3 and J usage is TRBJ1-2; possible D gene TRBD1, 6 bases. This sequence was found in a male donor in good health and CMV-seronegative. For the CDR3, the DNA is TGTGCCAGCAGCTTACCGGGGGGGCGCGGTGGCTACACCTTC. Translated: CASSLPGGRGGYTF.